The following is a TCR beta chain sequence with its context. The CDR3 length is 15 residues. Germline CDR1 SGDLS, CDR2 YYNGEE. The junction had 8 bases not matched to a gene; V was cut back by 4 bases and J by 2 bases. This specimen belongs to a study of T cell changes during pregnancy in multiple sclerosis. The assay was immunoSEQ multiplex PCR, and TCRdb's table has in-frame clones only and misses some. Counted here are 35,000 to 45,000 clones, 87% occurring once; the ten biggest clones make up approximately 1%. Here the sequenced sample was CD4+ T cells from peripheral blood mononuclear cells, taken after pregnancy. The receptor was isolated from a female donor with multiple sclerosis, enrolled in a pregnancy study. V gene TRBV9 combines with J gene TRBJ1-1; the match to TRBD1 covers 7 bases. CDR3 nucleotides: TGTGCCAGCAGCCAAACCGGGACAGCTAACACTGAAGCTTTCTTT. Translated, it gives CASSQTGTANTEAFF.